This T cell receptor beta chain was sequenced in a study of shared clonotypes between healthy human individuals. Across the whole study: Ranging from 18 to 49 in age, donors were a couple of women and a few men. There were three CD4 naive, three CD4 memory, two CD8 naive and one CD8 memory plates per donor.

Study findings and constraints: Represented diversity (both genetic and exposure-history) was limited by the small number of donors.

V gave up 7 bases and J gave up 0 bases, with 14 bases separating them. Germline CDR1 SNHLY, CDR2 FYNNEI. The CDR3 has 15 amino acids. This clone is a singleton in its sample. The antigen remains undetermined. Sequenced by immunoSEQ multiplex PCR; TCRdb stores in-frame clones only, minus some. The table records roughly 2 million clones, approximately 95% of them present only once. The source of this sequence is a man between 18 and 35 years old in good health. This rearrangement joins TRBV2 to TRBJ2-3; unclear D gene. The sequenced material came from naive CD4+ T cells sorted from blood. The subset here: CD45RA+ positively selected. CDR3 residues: CASTPTVSSTDTQYF. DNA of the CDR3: TGTGCCAGCACCCCAACAGTTTCTAGCACAGATACGCAGTATTTT.